The entry below gives a single TCR beta chain sequence along with its context. V was trimmed by 4 bases and J by 2 bases, leaving 9 bases between them. Germline-derived CDR1 and CDR2 are MNHNS and SASEGT. This CDR3 spans 14 amino acids. The entry originates in a study of beta chain features in type 1 diabetes. The investigators reverse transcribed all of the isolated RNA, so they sequenced expressed TCRB transcripts. Here immunoSEQ multiplex PCR was the method, and the copy in TCRdb shows in-frame clones only, minus some. The sample has around 40,000 clones, around 50% seen once; the top ten hold over 2%.

The sequencing sample was made of Tregs from blood. The sequence was collected from a woman aged 18-30 years in good health. This sequence joins TRBV6-1 and TRBJ1-5; no clear D gene. CDR3 sequence reads: CASSGNSGNQPQHF. The CDR3 coding sequence is TGTGCCAGCAGTGGCAACAGTGGCAATCAGCCCCAGCATTTT.